The clone carrying this TCR beta chain is identified as medium-sized (0.01 to 0.1%) from frequency. The antigen is undetermined. UMI labels and 5' RACE were used to prepare the TRB cDNA libraries. TCRdb re-analyzed the 5' RACE reads; it lists each CDR3 protein once, without DNA. The specimen's table records thousands of distinct CDR3 sequences. This specimen belongs to a study of CXCR3-negative and CXCR3-positive naive CD8 T cells. Background on the study: The total count of TRB reads reached around 140 million, and each library contributed about 1.5 +/- 0.3 million. Study-wide results and limits: Memory CD8+ T cell repertoires were far less diverse than both naive subsets.

The CDR3 consists of 13 residues. The germline V gene has CDR1 SGHRS and CDR2 YFSETQ. Source material: naive CXCR3- CD8+ T cells from blood. The subset: CD45RO-CCR7+CD27+CD95- naive CD8+ T cells lacking CXCR3 (TNR3-). The chain recombines TRBV5-1 with TRBJ2-1; TCRdb's D gene call, TRBD1, goes unchecked for lack of DNA. The TCR sequence derives from a human donor in good health. Some clones in this sample may be carry-over from other donors' samples. This CDR3 is CASTGQGYNEQFF. Variable domain in full (rest from reference TRBV5-1 and TRBJ2-1): KAGVTQTPRYLIKTRGQQVTLSCSPISGHRSVSWYQQTPGQGLQFLFEYFSETQRNKGNFPGRFSGRQFSNSRSEMNVSTLELGDSALYLCASTGQGYNEQFFGPGTRLTVL.